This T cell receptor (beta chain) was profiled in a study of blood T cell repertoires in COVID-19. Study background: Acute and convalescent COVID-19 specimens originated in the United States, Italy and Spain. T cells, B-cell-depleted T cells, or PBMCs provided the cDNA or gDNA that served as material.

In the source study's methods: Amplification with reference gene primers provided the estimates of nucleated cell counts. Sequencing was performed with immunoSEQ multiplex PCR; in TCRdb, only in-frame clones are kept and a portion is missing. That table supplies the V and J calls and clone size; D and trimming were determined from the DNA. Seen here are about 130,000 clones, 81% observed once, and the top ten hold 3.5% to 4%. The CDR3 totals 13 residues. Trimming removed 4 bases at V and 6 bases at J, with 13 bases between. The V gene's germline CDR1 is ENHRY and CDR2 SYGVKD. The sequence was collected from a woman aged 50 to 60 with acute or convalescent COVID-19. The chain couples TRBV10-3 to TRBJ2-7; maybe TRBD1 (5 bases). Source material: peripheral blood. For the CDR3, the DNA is TGTGCCATCAGTGGACAGCATGAGACCGAGCAGTACTTC. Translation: CAISGQHETEQYF.